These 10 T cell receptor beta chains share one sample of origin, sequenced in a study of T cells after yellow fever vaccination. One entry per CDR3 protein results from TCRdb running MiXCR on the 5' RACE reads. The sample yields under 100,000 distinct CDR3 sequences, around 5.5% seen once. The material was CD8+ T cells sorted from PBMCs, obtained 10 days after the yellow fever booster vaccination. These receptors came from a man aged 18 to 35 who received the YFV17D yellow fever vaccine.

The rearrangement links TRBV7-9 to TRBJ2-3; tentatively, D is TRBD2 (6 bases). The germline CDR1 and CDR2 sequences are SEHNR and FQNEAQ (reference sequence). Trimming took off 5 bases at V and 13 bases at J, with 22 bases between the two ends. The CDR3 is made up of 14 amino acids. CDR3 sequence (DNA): TGTGCCAGCAGCCATCGGGGGATCACATATAGGAAGTATTTT. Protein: CASSHRGITYRKYF.

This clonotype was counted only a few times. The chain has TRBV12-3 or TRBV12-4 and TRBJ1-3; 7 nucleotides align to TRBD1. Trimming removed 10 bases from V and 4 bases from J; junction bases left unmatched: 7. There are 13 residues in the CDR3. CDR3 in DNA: TGTGCCACATACAGGGGCTCCGGAAACACCATATATTTT. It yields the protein CATYRGSGNTIYF.

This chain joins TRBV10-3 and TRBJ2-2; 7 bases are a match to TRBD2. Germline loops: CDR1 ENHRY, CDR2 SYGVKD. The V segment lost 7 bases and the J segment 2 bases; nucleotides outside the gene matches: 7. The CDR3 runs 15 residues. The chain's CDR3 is CAINPGLPNTGELFF. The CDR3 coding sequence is TGTGCCATCAACCCGGGACTACCAAACACCGGGGAGCTGTTTTTT.

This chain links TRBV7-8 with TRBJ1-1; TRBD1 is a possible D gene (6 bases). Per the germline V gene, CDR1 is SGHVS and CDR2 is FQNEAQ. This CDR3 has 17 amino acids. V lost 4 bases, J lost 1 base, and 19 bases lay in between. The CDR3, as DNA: TGTGCCAGCAGCTCCGAGCAGGGGATGATATCGAACACTGAAGCTTTCTTT. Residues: CASSSEQGMISNTEAFF.

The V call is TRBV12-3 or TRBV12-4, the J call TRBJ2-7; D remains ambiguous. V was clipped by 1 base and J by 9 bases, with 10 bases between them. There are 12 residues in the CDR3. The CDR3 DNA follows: TGTGCCAGCAGTTTAGGGTCCTTCAGGCAGTACGTC. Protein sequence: CASSLGSFRQYV.

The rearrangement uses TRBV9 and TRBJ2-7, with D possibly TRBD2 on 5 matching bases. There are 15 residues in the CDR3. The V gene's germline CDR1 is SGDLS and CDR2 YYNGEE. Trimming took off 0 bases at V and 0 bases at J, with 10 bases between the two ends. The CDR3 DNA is TGTGCCAGCAGCGTAGTTGCCGACTACTCCTACGAGCAGTACTTC. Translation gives CASSVVADYSYEQYF.

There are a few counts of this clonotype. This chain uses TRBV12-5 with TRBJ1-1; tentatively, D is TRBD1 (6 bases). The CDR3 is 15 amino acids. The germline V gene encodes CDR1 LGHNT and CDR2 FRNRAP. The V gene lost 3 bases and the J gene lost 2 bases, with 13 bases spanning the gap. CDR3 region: CASGFFLQGNTEAFF. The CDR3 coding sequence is TGTGCTAGTGGTTTCTTCTTACAGGGAAACACTGAAGCTTTCTTT.

The CDR3: CASSATDRRVDQYF. In DNA, the CDR3 is TGTGCCAGCAGCGCGACGGACCGCCGGGTGGATCAGTACTTC. This chain uses TRBV7-2 with TRBJ2-4; the D is unclear. Germline CDR1 reads SGHTA; CDR2 reads FQGNSA. The CDR3 has 14 residues. The V end was cut by 5 bases, the J end by 12 bases, with 20 bases between.

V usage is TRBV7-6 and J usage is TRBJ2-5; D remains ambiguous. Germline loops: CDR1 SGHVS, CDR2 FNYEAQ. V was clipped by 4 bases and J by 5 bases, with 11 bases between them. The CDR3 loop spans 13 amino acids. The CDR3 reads CASSSTRLETQYF. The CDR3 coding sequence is TGTGCCAGCAGCTCGACTCGGCTGGAGACCCAGTACTTC.

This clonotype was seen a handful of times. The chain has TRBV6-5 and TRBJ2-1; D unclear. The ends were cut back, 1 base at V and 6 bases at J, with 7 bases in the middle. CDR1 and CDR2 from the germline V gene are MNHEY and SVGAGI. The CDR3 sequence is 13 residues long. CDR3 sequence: CASSYLEGNEQFF. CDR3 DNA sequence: TGTGCCAGCAGTTACTTAGAAGGCAATGAGCAGTTCTTC.